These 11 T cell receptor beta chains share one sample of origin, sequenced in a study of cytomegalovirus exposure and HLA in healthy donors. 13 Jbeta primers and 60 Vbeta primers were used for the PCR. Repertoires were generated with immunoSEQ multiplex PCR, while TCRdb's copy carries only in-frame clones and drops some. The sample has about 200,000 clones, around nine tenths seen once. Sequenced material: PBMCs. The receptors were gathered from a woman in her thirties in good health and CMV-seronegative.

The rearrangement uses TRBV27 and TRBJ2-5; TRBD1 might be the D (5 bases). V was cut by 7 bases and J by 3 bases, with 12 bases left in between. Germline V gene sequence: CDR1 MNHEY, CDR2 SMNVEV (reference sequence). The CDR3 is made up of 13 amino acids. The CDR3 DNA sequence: TGTGCCAGCACAGGACACCAGGAAGAGACCCAGTACTTC. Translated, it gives CASTGHQEETQYF.

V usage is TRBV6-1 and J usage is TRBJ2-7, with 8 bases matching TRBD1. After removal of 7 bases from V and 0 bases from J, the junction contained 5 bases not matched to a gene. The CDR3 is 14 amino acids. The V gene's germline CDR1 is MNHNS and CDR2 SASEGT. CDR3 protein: CASILTGDSYEQYF. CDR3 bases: TGTGCCAGCATTCTGACAGGGGACTCCTACGAGCAGTACTTC.

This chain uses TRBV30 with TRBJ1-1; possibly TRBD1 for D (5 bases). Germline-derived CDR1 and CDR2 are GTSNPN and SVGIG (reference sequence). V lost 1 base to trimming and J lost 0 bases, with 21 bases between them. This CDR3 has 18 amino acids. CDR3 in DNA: TGTGCCTGGAGTGGGGCGAGCAGGGAGGGGATCCTGAACACTGAAGCTTTCTTT. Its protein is CAWSGASREGILNTEAFF.

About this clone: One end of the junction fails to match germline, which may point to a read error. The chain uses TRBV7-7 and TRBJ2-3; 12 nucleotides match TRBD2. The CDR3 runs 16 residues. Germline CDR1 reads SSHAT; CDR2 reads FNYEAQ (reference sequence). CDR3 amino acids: CASSKGLAGPTDTQYF. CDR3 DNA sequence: TGTGCTAGCAGCAAAGGACTAGCGGGACCCACAGATACGCAGTATTTT.

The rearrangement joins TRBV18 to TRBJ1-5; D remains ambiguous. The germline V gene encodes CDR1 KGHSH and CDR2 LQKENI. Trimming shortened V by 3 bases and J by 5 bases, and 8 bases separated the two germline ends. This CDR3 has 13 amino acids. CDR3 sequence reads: CASSPAPYQPQHF. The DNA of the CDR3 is TGTGCCAGCTCACCGGCTCCCTATCAGCCCCAGCATTTT.

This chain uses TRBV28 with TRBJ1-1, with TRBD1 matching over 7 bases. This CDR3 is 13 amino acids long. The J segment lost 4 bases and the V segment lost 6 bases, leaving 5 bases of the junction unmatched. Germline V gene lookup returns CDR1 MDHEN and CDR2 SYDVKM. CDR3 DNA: TGTGCCAGCAGGAAACAGGGGTTCACTGAAGCTTTCTTT. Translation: CASRKQGFTEAFF.

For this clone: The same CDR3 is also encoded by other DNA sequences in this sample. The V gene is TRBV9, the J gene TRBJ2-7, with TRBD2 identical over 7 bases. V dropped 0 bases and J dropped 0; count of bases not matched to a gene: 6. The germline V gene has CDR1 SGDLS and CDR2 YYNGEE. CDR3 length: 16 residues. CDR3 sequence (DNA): TGTGCCAGCAGCGTAGGAAGTGGCGGGAGCTCCTACGAGCAGTACTTC. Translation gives CASSVGSGGSSYEQYF.

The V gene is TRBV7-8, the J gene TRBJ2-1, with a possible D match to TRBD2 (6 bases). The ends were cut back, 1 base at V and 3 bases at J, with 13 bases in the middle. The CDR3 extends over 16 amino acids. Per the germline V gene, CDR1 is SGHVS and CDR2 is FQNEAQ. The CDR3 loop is CASSLVRGLGYNEQFF. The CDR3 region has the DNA TGTGCCAGCAGCTTAGTCCGGGGACTGGGCTACAATGAGCAGTTCTTC.

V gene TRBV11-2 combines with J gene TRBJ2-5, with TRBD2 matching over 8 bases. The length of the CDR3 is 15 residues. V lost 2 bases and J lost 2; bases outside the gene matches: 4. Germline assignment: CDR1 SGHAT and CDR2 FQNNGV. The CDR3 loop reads CASSLLLAGQETQYF. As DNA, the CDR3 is TGTGCCAGCAGCTTACTCCTAGCGGGTCAAGAGACCCAGTACTTC.

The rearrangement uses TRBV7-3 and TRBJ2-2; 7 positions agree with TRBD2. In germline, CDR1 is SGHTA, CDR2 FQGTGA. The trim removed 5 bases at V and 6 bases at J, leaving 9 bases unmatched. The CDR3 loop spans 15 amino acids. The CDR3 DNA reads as TGTGCCAGCAGCCCGGCGGGGGAGTTCGCCGGGGAGCTGTTTTTT. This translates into CASSPAGEFAGELFF.

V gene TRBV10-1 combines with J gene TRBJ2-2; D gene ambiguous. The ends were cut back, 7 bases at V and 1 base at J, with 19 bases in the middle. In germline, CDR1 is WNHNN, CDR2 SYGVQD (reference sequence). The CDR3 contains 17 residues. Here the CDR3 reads CASIVRQTPWNTGELFF. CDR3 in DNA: TGCGCCAGCATCGTGAGGCAGACCCCCTGGAACACCGGGGAGCTGTTTTTT.